This TCR beta chain was identified during a study of T-cell memory formation after mild COVID-19. Constant-segment primers were used for 5'RACE, and the resulting TCR alpha and TCR beta cDNA libraries carried sample barcodes and UMIs. TCRdb reprocessed the 5' RACE reads via MiXCR and lists one record per CDR3 protein. The repertoire holds 200,000 to 250,000 distinct CDR3 sequences, around 15% seen once, with about 3.5% in the top ten. Findings of the study overall: Second-wave clones that peaked on day 37 lacked confirmed SARS-CoV-2 specificity. Memory sampled before infection contained some responding clones, suggesting cross-reactive memory joined. Largely, contracting CD4+ clones fell within CM and EM, and contracting CD8+ clones within EMRA.

Note on this clonotype: No antigen is known for it.

CDR1 and CDR2 from the germline V gene are SGHTA and FQGNSA. The V end lost 1 base, the J end lost 3 bases, and 9 bases lay between the germline ends. CDR3 length: 14 residues. This TCR was recovered from a man younger than 35 who had mild COVID-19 (a few samples of this study predate the infection). Cell type and time point are not known. The chain couples TRBV7-2 to TRBJ1-1; the D is unclear. The sample taken for sequencing was PBMCs or a T cell subset sorted from them (not recorded which). The CDR3 spells CASSLVYRDTEAFF. The CDR3 DNA reads as TGTGCCAGCAGCTTAGTATACCGAGACACTGAAGCTTTCTTT.